A single sample is the source of the 17 T cell receptor beta chains below, sequenced in a study of spatial heterogeneity in lung cancer. TCRdb re-called the 5' RACE reads with MiXCR, one entry per CDR3 protein. The sample carries some 120,000 distinct CDR3 sequences, more than 9% recorded once. Time point noted: blood at routine non-recurrence follow-up after resection. Whole RNA came from tumor, nontumor lung or frozen PBMC and was sequenced without being sorted. The sample here was PBMCs, taken at follow-up. The receptors come from a male donor with early-stage non-small cell lung cancer.

This clonotype was recorded a few times. The genes are TRBV5-5 and TRBJ1-6; 7 nucleotides line up with TRBD1. There are 13 residues in the CDR3. The trim removed 2 bases at V and 10 bases at J, leaving 3 bases unmatched. Germline loops: CDR1 SGHKS, CDR2 YYEKEE (reference sequence). The CDR3 sequence is CASSFTGESPLHF. DNA of the CDR3: TGTGCCAGCAGCTTTACAGGGGAGTCACCCCTCCACTTT.

The J gene is TRBJ2-7, the V gene TRBV5-1, with 9 nucleotides matching TRBD1. The CDR3 has 13 residues. CDR1 SGHRS and CDR2 YFSETQ come from the germline V gene. After removal of 6 bases from V and 4 bases from J, the junction contained 5 bases not matched to a gene. The CDR3 spells CASTPTGGYEQYF. The DNA for the CDR3 is TGCGCCAGCACCCCGACAGGGGGTTACGAGCAGTACTTC.

This sequence joins TRBV6-5 and TRBJ2-3; 9 positions match TRBD2. The CDR3 consists of 13 residues. V was clipped by 6 bases and J by 11 bases; unmatched bases: 9. Germline V gene sequence: CDR1 MNHEY, CDR2 SVGAGI. The CDR3 region has the DNA TGTGCCAGCAGCTATGGACTAGCGTCAATGCAGTATTTT. Translated: CASSYGLASMQYF.

The chain employs TRBV21-1 and TRBJ1-1. TRBV21-1 constitutes a pseudogene. This CDR3 comprises 13 residues. This CDR3 reads CASSATRGEEAFF. The CDR3 DNA reads as TGTGCCAGCAGCGCGACTAGGGGAGAGGAAGCTTTCTTT.

This clonotype has more than one count but fewer than ten. The gene calls are TRBV28 and TRBJ1-4; D perhaps matches TRBD1 (6 bases). V gave up 10 bases and J gave up 7 bases, with 16 bases separating them. The CDR3 covers 13 residues. Germline CDR1 is MDHEN and CDR2 is SYDVKM. The CDR3 nucleotides are TGTGCCATCGGCGGGGGGCTCGGTGAAAAACTGTTTTTT. Amino acids: CAIGGGLGEKLFF.

This clonotype has more than one count but fewer than ten. The chain uses TRBV4-3 and TRBJ2-2, with D unresolved. V dropped 1 base and J dropped 5 bases, with 8 bases sitting between them. CDR1 LGHNA and CDR2 YSLEER come from the germline V gene. The CDR3 covers 14 residues. The CDR3: CASSQGRLTGELFF. The CDR3 coding sequence is TGCGCCAGCAGCCAAGGAAGATTGACCGGGGAGCTGTTTTTT.

This chain uses TRBV7-2 with TRBJ2-3; 9 bases align to TRBD2. This CDR3 is 16 amino acids long. The junction had 10 bases not matched to a gene; V was cut back by 2 bases and J by 7 bases. CDR1 is SGHTA, CDR2 FQGNSA, per germline. CDR3 nucleotides: TGTGCCAGCAGCTTATCTGGGCGGGGGGGCCTTAATACGCAGTATTTT. This codes for CASSLSGRGGLNTQYF.

The J gene is TRBJ1-5, the V gene TRBV20-1; D gene ambiguous. The CDR3 consists of 13 residues. Germline CDR1 DFQATT, CDR2 SNEGSKA (reference sequence). Trimming pared 0 bases from V and 5 bases from J, leaving 8 bases between. The CDR3 protein is CSAREDSDQPQHF. For the CDR3, the DNA is TGCAGTGCTAGAGAGGACTCAGATCAGCCCCAGCATTTT.

This chain connects TRBV10-2 to TRBJ2-2; D may be TRBD1 (6 bases). The CDR3 length is 15 residues. The germline V gene encodes CDR1 WSHSY and CDR2 SAAADI. V shed 6 bases and J shed 5 bases, with 16 bases lying between them. The CDR3 region is CASRVGTSGTGELFF. The CDR3 nucleotides read TGCGCCAGCAGAGTCGGGACATCGGGGACCGGGGAGCTGTTTTTT.

This clonotype was observed a few times. The chain joins TRBV7-2 to TRBJ1-3; 8 bases fit TRBD1. The CDR3 extends over 19 amino acids. CDR1 is SGHTA, CDR2 FQGNSA, per germline. Unmatched junction bases numbered 14, after V lost 4 bases and J lost 0 bases. The DNA of the CDR3 is TGTGCCAGCAGCTCCACAGGGGGACTCAGGGGACTCTCTGGAAACACCATATATTTT. Amino acids: CASSSTGGLRGLSGNTIYF.

The chain recombines TRBV7-3 with TRBJ1-5; tentative D call: TRBD1 (5 bases). This CDR3 contains 13 residues. Between the trimmed V and J ends, which lost 0 bases and 7 bases, there was a span of 7 bases. From germline, CDR1 is SGHTA and CDR2 FQGTGA. CDR3 in amino acids: CASSLTQGQPQHF. The CDR3 region has the DNA TGTGCCAGCAGCTTAACTCAGGGACAGCCCCAGCATTTT. Using reference TRBV7-3 and TRBJ1-5 for the parts outside the CDR3, the full variable domain is GAGVSQTPSNKVTEKGKYVELRCDPISGHTALYWYRQSLGQGPEFLIYFQGTGAADDSGLPNDRFFAVRPEGSVSTLKIQRTERGDSAVYLCASSLTQGQPQHFGDGTRLSIL.

This clonotype has a handful of counts. The gene calls are TRBV7-2 and TRBJ1-6; maybe TRBD1 (6 bases). CDR1 is SGHTA and CDR2 is FQGNSA in the germline V gene. V lost 5 bases and J 8 bases, leaving 13 bases between the germline ends. The length of the CDR3 is 14 residues. CDR3 in DNA: TGTGCCAGCAGCATACAGGGTTTTGATTCACCCCTCCACTTT. Translation gives CASSIQGFDSPLHF.

The rearrangement joins TRBV19 to TRBJ2-6; unclear D gene. The CDR3 spans 13 residues. The V end lost 5 bases, the J end lost 0 bases, and 2 bases lay between the germline ends. From germline, CDR1 is LNHDA and CDR2 SQIVND (reference sequence). CDR3 in DNA: TGTGCCAGTAGTGACTCTGGGGCCAACGTCCTGACTTTC. Translated, it gives CASSDSGANVLTF.

In its sample, this clonotype was seen a few times. The chain joins TRBV4-1 to TRBJ1-1; D might be TRBD1 (5 bases). The CDR3 totals 14 residues. Germline V gene lookup returns CDR1 MGHRA and CDR2 YSYEKL. The V end lost 0 bases, the J end lost 4 bases, and 9 bases lay between the germline ends. CDR3 sequence: CASSQEQVGTEAFF. The CDR3 DNA is TGCGCCAGCAGCCAAGAACAGGTCGGCACTGAAGCTTTCTTT.

This clonotype is medium-sized (0.01 to 0.1%) in the sample. The gene calls are TRBV6-6 and TRBJ1-5, with no clear D. V was cut by 10 bases and J by 1 base, with 11 bases left in between. This CDR3 spans 13 amino acids. Germline assignment: CDR1 MNHNY and CDR2 SVGAGI (reference sequence). CDR3 nucleotides: TGTGCCACCAAAATTGACAGCAATCAGCCCCAGCATTTT. Residues: CATKIDSNQPQHF.

This chain uses TRBV7-2 with TRBJ2-3; TRBD2 matches 14 bases. The germline V gene encodes CDR1 SGHTA and CDR2 FQGNSA. The CDR3 loop spans 15 amino acids. The trim removed 5 bases at V and 6 bases at J, leaving 4 bases unmatched. CDR3 in amino acids: CASSRRTSGGDTQYF. In DNA form, the CDR3 reads TGTGCCAGCAGCCGACGGACTAGCGGGGGGGATACGCAGTATTTT.

The genes are TRBV25-1 and TRBJ2-7, with TRBD1 matching over 9 bases. The CDR3 extends over 13 amino acids. From germline, CDR1 is MGHDK and CDR2 SYGVNS. With V trimmed by 6 bases and J by 4 bases, 4 bases remained unmatched. Written as DNA, the CDR3 is TGTGCCAGCAGAGGACAGGGGTGGTACGAGCAGTACTTC. Its protein product is CASRGQGWYEQYF.